One and the same sample provided the 9 T cell receptor beta chains below, sequenced in a study of blood T cell repertoires in COVID-19. The data were produced by immunoSEQ multiplex PCR, yet TCRdb's version contains in-frame clones alone and is incomplete. The table records 80,000 or so clones, around nine tenths of them present only once. Sample: peripheral blood. These receptors all stem from a man between 50 and 59 years old with acute or convalescent COVID-19.

This clone was counted a few times. V and J are TRBV7-2 and TRBJ2-1; 14 bases are shared with TRBD2. The CDR3 is 17 amino acids. CDR1 is SGHTA and CDR2 is FQGNSA in the germline V gene. The trim removed 4 bases at V and 3 bases at J, leaving 5 bases unmatched. This chain's CDR3 is CASSSAGTSGGYNEQFF. CDR3 sequence (DNA): TGTGCCAGCAGCTCAGCCGGGACTAGCGGGGGCTACAATGAGCAGTTCTTC.

Only a few counts were recorded for this clone. Relative to the germline gene, one junction end is altered; a read error may explain this. V gene TRBV6-1 combines with J gene TRBJ2-5; TRBD1 is a possible D gene (5 bases). The germline V gene has CDR1 MNHNS and CDR2 SASEGT. This CDR3 spans 16 amino acids. The CDR3 reads CASSGSRQFVAEIQYF. DNA for the CDR3: TGTGCCAGCAGTGGGTCGAGACAGTTTGTGGCGGAGATCCAGTACTTC.

In this sample, this clone turned up once. The chain couples TRBV24-1 to TRBJ1-2; D ambiguous. Looked up from germline, CDR1 is KGHDR and CDR2 is SFDVKD. The length of the CDR3 is 13 residues. V was shortened by 2 bases and J by 8 bases, with 11 bases between the two germline ends. CDR3 DNA: TGTGCCACCAGTGATTGGGGTAGAGGGGGCTACACCTTC. Its translation: CATSDWGRGGYTF.

This clone was seen just once. This chain links TRBV24-1 with TRBJ1-1; 8 bases are a match to TRBD1. With 2 bases clipped from V and 4 bases from J, the junction kept 5 bases outside the gene matches. This CDR3 comprises 15 residues. Germline CDR1 and CDR2: KGHDR and SFDVKD. In DNA form, the CDR3 reads TGTGCCACCAGTGATTCCAGGGGGCCGGGCACTGAAGCTTTCTTT. This encodes CATSDSRGPGTEAFF.

This clone was detected once. The chain combines TRBV24-1 with TRBJ1-2, with unresolved D. This CDR3 has 15 residues. V lost 4 bases and J 2 bases, leaving 13 bases between the germline ends. In germline, CDR1 is KGHDR, CDR2 SFDVKD. CDR3 nucleotides: TGTGCCACCAGTGACCCTAACGGGTCGAACTATGGCTACACCTTC. Protein product: CATSDPNGSNYGYTF.

CDR3: CASSLGEPGNTIYF. The CDR3 DNA is TGTGCCAGCAGTCTCGGGGAGCCTGGAAACACCATATATTTT. The chain has TRBV28 and TRBJ1-3; D unresolved. V lost 5 bases, J lost 2 bases, and 10 bases lay in between. This CDR3 is 14 amino acids long. CDR1 is MDHEN, CDR2 SYDVKM, per germline.

In this sample, this clone turned up once. V and J are TRBV3-1 (or the pseudogene TRBV3-2) and TRBJ2-2, with D possibly being TRBD2 (5 bases). V was shortened by 3 bases and J by 1 base, with 9 bases between the two germline ends. The CDR3 is 15 residues long. Germline V gene data show CDR1 as LGHDT and CDR2 as YNNKEL (reference sequence). CDR3 residues: CASSHVRGNTGELFF. The DNA for the CDR3 is TGTGCCAGCAGCCACGTACGGGGGAACACCGGGGAGCTGTTTTTT.

The V call is TRBV9, the J call TRBJ2-7; 9 bases agree with TRBD1. Trimming at V came to 6 bases and at J to 2 bases, leaving 6 bases not matched to a gene. Looked up from germline, CDR1 is SGDLS and CDR2 is YYNGEE. The CDR3 has 14 amino acids. CDR3 protein: CASNRDRAPYEQYV. The CDR3 nucleotides are TGTGCCAGCAACCGGGACAGGGCTCCCTACGAGCAGTACGTC.

The chain recombines TRBV6-1 with TRBJ1-4, with 8 bases lining up with TRBD1. The CDR3 spans 14 residues. Germline V gene lookup returns CDR1 MNHNS and CDR2 SASEGT. V shed 1 base and J 5 bases; nucleotides not matched to a gene: 0. CDR3 nucleotide sequence: TGTGCCAGCAGTGAAGACAGGGGGAATGAAAAACTGTTTTTT. This sequence encodes CASSEDRGNEKLFF.